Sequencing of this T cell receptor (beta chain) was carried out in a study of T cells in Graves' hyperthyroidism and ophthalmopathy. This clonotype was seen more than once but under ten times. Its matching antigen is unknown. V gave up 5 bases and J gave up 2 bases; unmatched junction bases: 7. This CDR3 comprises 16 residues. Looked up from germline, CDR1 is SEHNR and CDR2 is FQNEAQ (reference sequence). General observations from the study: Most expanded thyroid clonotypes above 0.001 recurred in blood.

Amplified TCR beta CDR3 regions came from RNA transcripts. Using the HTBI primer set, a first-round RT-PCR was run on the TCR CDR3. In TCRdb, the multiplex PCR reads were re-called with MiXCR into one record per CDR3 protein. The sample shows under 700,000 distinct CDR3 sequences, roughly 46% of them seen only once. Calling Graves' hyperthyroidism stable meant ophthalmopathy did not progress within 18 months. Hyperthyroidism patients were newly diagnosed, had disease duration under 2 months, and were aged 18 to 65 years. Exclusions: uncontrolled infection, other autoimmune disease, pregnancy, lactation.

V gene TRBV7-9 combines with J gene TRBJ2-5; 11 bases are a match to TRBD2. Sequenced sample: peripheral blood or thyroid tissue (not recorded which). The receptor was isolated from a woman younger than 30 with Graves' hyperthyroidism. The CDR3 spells CASSHRLAGGQETQYF. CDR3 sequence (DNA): TGTGCCAGCAGCCATCGGCTAGCGGGAGGACAAGAGACCCAGTACTTC. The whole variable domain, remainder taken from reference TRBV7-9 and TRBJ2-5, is DTGVSQNPRHKITKRGQNVTFRCDPISEHNRLYWYRQTLGQGPEFLTYFQNEAQLEKSRLLSDRFSAERPKGSFSTLEIQRTEQGDSAMYLCASSHRLAGGQETQYFGPGTRLLVL.